This TCR beta chain was captured by sequencing in a study of T cell repertoires in cytomegalovirus infection. This clonotype was picked up a small number of times. Its antigen is unidentified. Via MiXCR, TCRdb re-called the reads, giving one row per CDR3 protein. The sample yields more than 350,000 distinct CDR3 sequences, 30% to 40% seen once. The CDR3 runs to 15 residues. Germline CDR1 reads SEHNR; CDR2 reads FQNEAQ (reference sequence). Trimming left V 4 bases short and J 3 bases short, with 15 bases between. Study-level results: In two of eight donors, the top clonotype was HLA-C-restricted CMV-specific.

The chain couples TRBV7-9 to TRBJ2-5, with D hard to call. The receptor was isolated from a human donor in good health (CMV status not recorded). Some clones in this sample may be carry-over from other donors' samples. The sequenced sample was PBMCs. In DNA, the CDR3 is TGTGCCAGCAGCTCTGACGAGGACGAAAAAGAGACCCAGTACTTC. It yields the protein CASSSDEDEKETQYF.